Included here is one TCR beta chain sequence, with context. Its antigen remains unidentified. These data come from a study of radiation and T cells in renal cell carcinoma. General study points: In blood, top tumor clones expanded by 2 weeks, shrinking by 4.

Time point described: baseline pretreatment blood. The treatment: 15 Gy SBRT to primary tumor, nephrectomy 4 weeks later. Serial blood draws occurred at baseline and 2 and 4 weeks post-SBRT. This table comes from immunoSEQ multiplex PCR, and its TCRdb copy is limited to in-frame clones, with some not included. The table has 100,000 to 150,000 clones, roughly 80% seen once. CDR1 is MNHNS, CDR2 SASEGT, per germline. CDR3 length equals 18 residues. The V gene lost 3 bases and the J gene lost 3 bases, with 21 bases spanning the gap. This sample comprised blood, obtained from a patient whose treatment included radiotherapy and nephrectomy. The clonotype originates from a woman aged 55-70 years with renal cell carcinoma. The chain is built from TRBV6-1 and TRBJ1-5, with D perhaps matching TRBD1 (6 bases). CDR3 nucleotide sequence: TGTGCCAGCAGTGACGGTTGGCCGGCAGGGGACTACAATCAGCCCCAGCATTTT. This gives the protein CASSDGWPAGDYNQPQHF.